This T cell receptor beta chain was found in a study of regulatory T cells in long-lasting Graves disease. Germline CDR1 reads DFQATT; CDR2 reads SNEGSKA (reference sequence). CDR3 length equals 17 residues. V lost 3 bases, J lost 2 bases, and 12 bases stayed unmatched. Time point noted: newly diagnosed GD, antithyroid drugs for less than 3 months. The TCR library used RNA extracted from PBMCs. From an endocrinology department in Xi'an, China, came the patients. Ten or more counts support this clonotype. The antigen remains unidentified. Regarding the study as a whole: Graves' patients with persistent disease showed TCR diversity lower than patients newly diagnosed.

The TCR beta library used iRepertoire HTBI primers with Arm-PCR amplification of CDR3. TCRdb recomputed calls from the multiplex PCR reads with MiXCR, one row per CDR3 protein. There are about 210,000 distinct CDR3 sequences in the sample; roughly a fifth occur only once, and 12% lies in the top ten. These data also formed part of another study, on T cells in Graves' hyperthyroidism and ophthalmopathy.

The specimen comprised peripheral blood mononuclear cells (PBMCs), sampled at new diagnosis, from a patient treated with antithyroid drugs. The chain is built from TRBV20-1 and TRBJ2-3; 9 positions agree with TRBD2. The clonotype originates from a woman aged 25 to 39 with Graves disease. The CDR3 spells CSASGSGVAGATDTQYF. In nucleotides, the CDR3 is TGCAGTGCTAGCGGGAGTGGGGTAGCGGGGGCCACAGATACGCAGTATTTT.